This T cell receptor beta chain stems from a study of blood T cell repertoires in COVID-19. Study summary: The United States, Italy and Spain were the sources of the acute and convalescent COVID-19 samples. PBMCs, B-cell-depleted T cells, or T cells provided the cDNA or gDNA that made up the material.

Germline assignment: CDR1 SEHNR and CDR2 FQNEAQ (reference sequence). This CDR3 contains 15 residues. Trimming left V 5 bases short and J 1 base short, with 11 bases between. This clone showed up just a few times. In the original workflow: Amplification from reference gene primers served as the basis for estimated nucleated cell counts. Method: immunoSEQ multiplex PCR; TCRdb's copy keeps in-frame clones and lacks some. V, J and clone size are those of that table, while D and trimming were read from the DNA. The table records about 87,000 clones, approximately 88% of them present only once. The chain recombines TRBV7-9 with TRBJ2-2; TRBD2 might be the D (5 bases). The material sequenced was peripheral blood. This clonotype was obtained from a man older than 75 with acute or convalescent COVID-19. The CDR3 DNA sequence: TGTGCCAGCAGCCCCGGGAATATGAACACCGGGGAGCTGTTTTTT. It codes for CASSPGNMNTGELFF.